This T cell receptor beta chain was sequenced for a study of cytomegalovirus exposure and HLA in healthy donors. Per the germline V gene, CDR1 is SNHLY and CDR2 is FYNNEI. The CDR3 has 13 amino acids. Trimming removed 8 bases from V and 0 bases from J; junction bases left unmatched: 3. Findings and caveats of the study: Most of the TCR beta V segments (in an earlier analysis) were productive either about 87% or about 30% of the time.

PCR involved 60 Vbeta and 13 Jbeta primers. Some clones are missing from TCRdb's copy, which holds only in-frame ones; the method was immunoSEQ multiplex PCR. This sample's clone table lists 150,000 to 200,000 clones. As for this clone: Its antigen is unknown.

The sequence was obtained from a man aged 30 to 45 in good health and CMV-seronegative. The V and J genes are TRBV2 and TRBJ1-1; 7 positions agree with TRBD1. The sequenced sample was PBMCs. CDR3 nucleotide sequence: TGTGCCAGCCAGGGACAGATGAACACTGAAGCTTTCTTT. Amino acids: CASQGQMNTEAFF.